This entry concerns a single T cell receptor (beta chain). This entry belongs to a study of control samples from healthy donors and cancer patients. The germline V gene encodes CDR1 SGHDN and CDR2 FVKESK. V dropped 3 bases and J dropped 6; count of bases not matched to a gene: 3. The length of the CDR3 is 15 residues. Profiled with immunoSEQ multiplex PCR; TCRdb holds only in-frame clones, not every one. The profile shows about 130,000 clones, about 93% of them singletons. Sequenced sample: PBMCs. This clonotype originated in a man in his 60s with colorectal cancer. The chain joins TRBV14 to TRBJ2-1, with 12 positions matching TRBD2. CDR3 region: CASSQRLAGANEQFF. DNA of the CDR3: TGTGCCAGCAGCCAGCGACTAGCGGGGGCCAATGAGCAGTTCTTC. Looking up the rest from reference TRBV14 and TRBJ2-1 gives the full variable domain: EAGVTQFPSHSVIEKGQTVTLRCDPISGHDNLYWYRRVMGKEIKFLLHFVKESKQDESGMPNNRFLAERTGGTYSTLKVQPAELEDSGVYFCASSQRLAGANEQFFGPGTRLTVL.